This TCR beta chain appears in the sequencing data of a study of T cells in Graves' hyperthyroidism and ophthalmopathy. Study-wide context: Any treatment followed the collection of peripheral blood at initial diagnosis. Study-wide findings and caveats: Most thyroid clonotypes expanded above 0.001 appeared in blood too.

CDR3 length: 10 residues. In germline, CDR1 is SGHAT, CDR2 FQNNGV. Trimming shortened V by 5 bases and J by 7 bases, and 6 bases separated the two germline ends. RNA transcripts gave rise to amplified TCR beta CDR3 regions. First-round RT-PCR with HTBI primers amplified the TCR CDR3 region. TCRdb independently ran MiXCR on the multiplex PCR reads; one entry per CDR3 protein. Here the sample spans about 610,000 distinct CDR3 sequences, about a sixth being singletons. Investigators excluded patients with uncontrolled infection, other autoimmune disease, pregnancy or lactation. PBMCs were collected from an approximately 10 ml volume of fresh peripheral blood. This clonotype was detected ten times or more. The target antigen is unknown.

The sequence derives from a woman in her 40s with Graves' ophthalmopathy. V and J are TRBV11-2 and TRBJ2-7; D gene uncertain. The sample consisted of blood. This chain's CDR3 is CASSAREQYF. The CDR3 coding sequence is TGTGCCAGCAGCGCCAGGGAGCAGTACTTC.